This T cell receptor beta chain emerged from a study of blood T cell repertoires in COVID-19. Study-level background: The samples span acute and convalescent COVID-19 from the United States, Italy and Spain.

V lost 4 bases and J lost 3; bases outside the gene matches: 7. CDR3 length: 15 residues. The germline V gene has CDR1 SGHDT and CDR2 YYEEEE. As originally analysed: Nucleated cell counts were estimated from reference gene primer amplification. This table comes from immunoSEQ multiplex PCR, and its TCRdb copy is limited to in-frame clones, with some not included. V and J calls and clone size are those listed in that table; D and trimming were worked out from the DNA. Among 50,000 to 60,000 clones, nearly 85% were seen once, and the ten largest hold around 15%. The sample was peripheral blood. The receptor's source is a middle-aged man with acute or convalescent COVID-19. The V and J genes are TRBV5-6 and TRBJ2-1; 7 nucleotides align to TRBD1. The CDR3 nucleotides are TGTGCCAGCAGCCCCGGGACAGCATTCTACAATGAGCAGTTCTTC. It is translated as CASSPGTAFYNEQFF. Full variable domain (missing parts from reference TRBV5-6 and TRBJ2-1): DAGVTQSPTHLIKTRGQQVTLRCSPKSGHDTVSWYQQALGQGPQFIFQYYEEEERQRGNFPDRFSGHQFPNYSSELNVNALLLGDSALYLCASSPGTAFYNEQFFGPGTRLTVL.